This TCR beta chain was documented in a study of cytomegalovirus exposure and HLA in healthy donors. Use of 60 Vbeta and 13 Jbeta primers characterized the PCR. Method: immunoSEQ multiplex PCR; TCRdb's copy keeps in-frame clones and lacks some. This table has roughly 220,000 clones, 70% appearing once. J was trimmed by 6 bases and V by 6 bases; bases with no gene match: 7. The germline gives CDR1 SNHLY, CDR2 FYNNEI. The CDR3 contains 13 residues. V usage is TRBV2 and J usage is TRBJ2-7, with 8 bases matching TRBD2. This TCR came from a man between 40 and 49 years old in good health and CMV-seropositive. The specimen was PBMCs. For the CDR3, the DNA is TGTGCCAGCAGCCGCGGGGGGCTCGGCGAGCAGTACTTC. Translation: CASSRGGLGEQYF.